Reported below is one TCR beta chain. V was pared by 3 bases and J by 0 bases, with 9 bases between. This CDR3 region has 14 residues. Germline V lookup: CDR1 SGDLS, CDR2 YYNGEE. The data originate from a study of cytotoxic CD8 clonotypes in ibrutinib-treated CLL. Some clones are missing from TCRdb's copy, which holds only in-frame ones; the method was immunoSEQ multiplex PCR. The profile shows around 29,000 clones, roughly 69% of them singletons. This chain uses TRBV9 with TRBJ1-1; tentatively, D is TRBD1 (6 bases). Sequences were derived from PBMCs, sampled after 24 months of ibrutinib treatment. This receptor was identified in a human donor with chronic lymphocytic leukemia. The CDR3 DNA sequence: TGTGCCAGCAGCGAGGGGGGAATGAACACTGAAGCTTTCTTT. Translation gives CASSEGGMNTEAFF.